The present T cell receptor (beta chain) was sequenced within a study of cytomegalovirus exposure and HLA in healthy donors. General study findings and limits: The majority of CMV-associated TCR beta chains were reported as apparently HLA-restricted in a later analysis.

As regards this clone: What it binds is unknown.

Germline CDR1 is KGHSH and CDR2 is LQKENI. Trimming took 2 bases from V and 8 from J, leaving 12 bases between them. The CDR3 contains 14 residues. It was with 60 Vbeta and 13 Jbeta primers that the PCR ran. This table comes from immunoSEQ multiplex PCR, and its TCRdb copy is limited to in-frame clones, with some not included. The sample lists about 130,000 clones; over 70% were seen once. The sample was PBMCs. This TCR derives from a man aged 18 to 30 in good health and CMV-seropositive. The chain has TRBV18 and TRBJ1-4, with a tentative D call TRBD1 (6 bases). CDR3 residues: CASSPGQTGEKLFF. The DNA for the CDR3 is TGTGCCAGCTCACCAGGACAGACGGGGGAAAAACTGTTTTTT.